This passage covers 29 T cell receptor beta chains from one sample sequenced in a study of spatial heterogeneity in lung cancer. TCRdb passed the 5' RACE reads through MiXCR, listing each CDR3 protein once. There are over 95,000 distinct CDR3 sequences in the sample; about a tenth occur only once, and approximately 24% lies in the top ten. Time point defined: blood at routine non-recurrence follow-up after resection. This material consisted of PBMCs, taken at follow-up. These receptors all come from a female donor with early-stage non-small cell lung cancer.

Only a few counts were recorded for this clonotype. This chain links TRBV20-1 with TRBJ1-4; D gene uncertain. The V gene's germline CDR1 is DFQATT and CDR2 SNEGSKA (reference sequence). The CDR3 has 12 residues. The V and J ends lost 3 bases and 8 bases respectively, with 10 bases between them. The CDR3 spells CSASRSYEKLFF. DNA for the CDR3: TGCAGTGCTAGTCGATCTTACGAAAAACTGTTTTTT.

This clonotype was seen ten or more times. This chain connects TRBV23-1 to TRBJ1-4; D may be TRBD1 (5 bases). TRBV23-1 is known as an ORF, though its function is uncertain. The CDR3 is 14 amino acids. The V gene lost 6 bases and the J gene lost 8 bases, with 16 bases spanning the gap. The CDR3 region has the DNA TGCGCCAGCAGCCCCGAGGGAGGGGTCGAAAAACTGTTTTTT. The encoded protein is CASSPEGGVEKLFF.

This clonotype was counted a few times. The CDR3 region is CASSMNGYTDTQYF. CDR3 bases: TGTGCCAGTAGTATGAACGGGTACACAGATACGCAGTATTTT. The rearrangement joins TRBV19 to TRBJ2-3; D is ambiguous. Trimming removed 3 bases at V and 2 bases at J, with 9 bases between. The germline V gene has CDR1 LNHDA and CDR2 SQIVND (reference sequence). The CDR3 length is 14 residues. The full variable domain, with the rest looked up from reference TRBV19 and TRBJ2-3, is DGGITQSPKYLFRKEGQNVTLSCEQNLNHDAMYWYRQDPGQGLRLIYYSQIVNDFQKGDIAEGYSVSREKKESFPLTVTSAQKNPTAFYLCASSMNGYTDTQYFGPGTRLTVL.

This clonotype was picked up a small number of times. The genes are TRBV20-1 and TRBJ2-1, with a possible D match to TRBD1 (5 bases). This CDR3 spans 12 amino acids. The V gene lost 5 bases and the J gene lost 6 bases, with 11 bases spanning the gap. Germline V gives CDR1 DFQATT, CDR2 SNEGSKA (reference sequence). The CDR3 sequence is CSAGAQFNEQFF. The DNA of the CDR3 is TGCAGTGCTGGGGCTCAGTTCAATGAGCAGTTCTTC.

This chain connects TRBV3-1 to TRBJ1-2; no definite D call. V was shortened by 7 bases and J by 8 bases, with 17 bases between the two germline ends. The CDR3 totals 13 residues. The V gene's germline CDR1 is LGHDT and CDR2 YNNKEL (reference sequence). DNA for the CDR3: TGTGCCAGCACCTCCAACAGCGGACGGGGCTACACCTTC. As protein: CASTSNSGRGYTF. The full variable domain, with the rest looked up from reference TRBV3-1 and TRBJ1-2, is DTAVSQTPKYLVTQMGNDKSIKCEQNLGHDTMYWYKQDSKKFLKIMFSYNNKELIINETVPNRFSPKSPDKAHLNLHINSLELGDSAVYFCASTSNSGRGYTFGSGTRLTVV.

This clonotype has at least ten counts. The chain couples TRBV27 to TRBJ2-3; the D gene is possibly TRBD2 (6 bases). This CDR3 region has 15 residues. From germline, CDR1 is MNHEY and CDR2 SMNVEV (reference sequence). V dropped 7 bases and J dropped 1 base, with 15 bases sitting between them. For the CDR3, the DNA is TGTGCCAGCACCTTCGGACTATCTGGCACAGATACGCAGTATTTT. It encodes CASTFGLSGTDTQYF.

This clonotype was observed at least ten times. The chain carries TRBV5-6 and TRBJ2-2; either TRBD1 or TRBD2 may fit D (5 bases each). The CDR3 spans 14 residues. The germline gives CDR1 SGHDT, CDR2 YYEEEE. V was cut by 0 bases and J by 9 bases, with 12 bases left in between. The CDR3 DNA reads as TGTGCCAGCAGCTTGGTTGGGGGTCCCCGGGAGCTGTTTTTT. As protein: CASSLVGGPRELFF.

The rearrangement joins TRBV19 to TRBJ1-5, with D unresolved. Germline CDR1 LNHDA, CDR2 SQIVND (reference sequence). The CDR3 is 14 amino acids. Trimming pared 4 bases from V and 4 bases from J, leaving 11 bases between. The CDR3 DNA is TGTGCCAGTAGTACCTTTTTTGGAAATCAGCCCCAGCATTTT. This codes for CASSTFFGNQPQHF.

Regarding this clonotype: A much larger clone differs by one base, so this may be a read error. The genes are TRBV27 and TRBJ2-5; TRBD1 is a possible D gene (5 bases). Germline CDR1 MNHEY, CDR2 SMNVEV (reference sequence). The V gene lost 5 bases and the J gene lost 2 bases, with 15 bases spanning the gap. This CDR3 region has 15 residues. CDR3 amino acids: CASSISQGWQETQYF. CDR3 nucleotide sequence: TGTGCCAGCAGTATAAGTCAGGGTTGGCAAGAGACCCAGTACTTC.

The genes are TRBV7-8 and TRBJ2-3; D is unresolved. Germline CDR1 and CDR2: SGHVS and FQNEAQ. The length of the CDR3 is 12 residues. The V end was cut by 1 base, the J end by 10 bases, with 9 bases between. For the CDR3, the DNA is TGTGCCAGCAGCTTAGATTCAGTAGCGCAGTATTTT. Translation: CASSLDSVAQYF.

This clonotype was seen a few times. The chain couples TRBV7-9 to TRBJ1-1; D is uncertain. The germline V and J ends were trimmed by 5 bases and 3 bases, with 16 bases remaining between them. CDR1 is SEHNR and CDR2 is FQNEAQ in the germline V gene (reference sequence). This CDR3 region has 15 residues. The CDR3 DNA reads as TGTGCCAGCAGCCCCCGGAAGGAGGAGGACACTGAAGCTTTCTTT. Translating it yields CASSPRKEEDTEAFF.

This clonotype has just a few counts. The chain has TRBV12-3 or TRBV12-4 and TRBJ1-3, with D unclear. This CDR3 has 14 residues. With 4 bases removed from V and 0 bases from J, the gap between germline ends came to 7 bases. CDR3 loop: CASSYGNSGNTIYF. CDR3 DNA sequence: TGTGCCAGCAGTTACGGGAACTCTGGAAACACCATATATTTT.

This clonotype was counted only a few times. The rearrangement uses TRBV27 and TRBJ2-7, with D unresolved. CDR3 length: 17 amino acids. From germline, CDR1 is MNHEY and CDR2 SMNVEV (reference sequence). V gave up 0 bases and J gave up 5 bases, with 20 bases separating them. CDR3 residues: CASSLSSPRQIWDEQYF. In DNA form, the CDR3 reads TGTGCCAGCAGTTTATCATCCCCCAGGCAAATTTGGGACGAGCAGTACTTC.

J is TRBJ2-6 and V is TRBV5-4; no clear D gene. The germline V and J ends were trimmed by 0 bases and 0 bases, with 7 bases remaining between them. CDR1 and CDR2 from the germline V gene are SGHNT and YYREEE (reference sequence). CDR3 length: 16 residues. CDR3 in amino acids: CASSLVTSSGANVLTF. The CDR3 nucleotides read TGTGCCAGCAGCTTGGTAACGTCCTCTGGGGCCAACGTCCTGACTTTC.

This chain links TRBV2 with TRBJ2-4; 8 bases are a match to TRBD2. This CDR3 comprises 15 residues. The V segment lost 2 bases and the J segment 7 bases; nucleotides outside the gene matches: 7. Germline V lookup: CDR1 SNHLY, CDR2 FYNNEI. The CDR3 region has the DNA TGTGCCAGCAGTGAACCCGGGAGGGCTATGAACATTCAGTACTTC. Its translation is CASSEPGRAMNIQYF.

This clonotype was found many times. This chain joins TRBV27 and TRBJ1-6; D is perhaps TRBD1 (5 bases). CDR1 is MNHEY and CDR2 is SMNVEV in the germline V gene (reference sequence). This CDR3 has 14 amino acids. V lost 5 bases and J 4 bases, leaving 9 bases between the germline ends. The CDR3: CASSRQGYNSPLHF. Here the CDR3 DNA reads TGTGCCAGCAGTCGTCAGGGATATAATTCACCCCTCCACTTT.

This clonotype has just a few counts. This chain connects TRBV2 to TRBJ2-1, with a tentative D call TRBD1 (7 bases). Looked up from germline, CDR1 is SNHLY and CDR2 is FYNNEI. The CDR3 loop spans 15 amino acids. V was trimmed by 5 bases and J by 9 bases, leaving 20 bases between them. The CDR3 sequence: CASSTQGGQSLEQFF. The CDR3 coding sequence is TGTGCCAGCAGTACCCAGGGGGGACAATCTCTTGAGCAGTTCTTC.

A few counts support this clonotype. The chain is built from TRBV5-6 and TRBJ2-1; D uncertain. The CDR3 is 12 residues long. With 0 bases removed from V and 15 bases from J, the gap between germline ends came to 13 bases. Germline V CDR1 and CDR2: SGHDT, YYEEEE. The CDR3 region is CASSLDSRRRFF. DNA of the CDR3: TGTGCCAGCAGCTTGGACTCCCGGCGGCGGTTCTTC.

The table lists this clonotype with a few counts. V gene TRBV28 combines with J gene TRBJ2-1; tentatively, D is TRBD1 (5 bases). From germline, CDR1 is MDHEN and CDR2 SYDVKM. The length of the CDR3 is 15 residues. V was shortened by 6 bases and J by 5 bases, with 17 bases between the two germline ends. The CDR3 nucleotides read TGTGCCAGCAGCTACCTCCGGACATCCAACAATGAGCAGTTCTTC. The encoded protein is CASSYLRTSNNEQFF.

This rearrangement joins TRBV28 to TRBJ2-5; TRBD1 matches 8 bases. This CDR3 is built from 14 residues. The V gene's germline CDR1 is MDHEN and CDR2 SYDVKM. The ends lost 8 bases at V and 5 bases at J; junction bases unmatched: 10. The DNA for the CDR3 is TGTGCCAGCCATCCCAGGGGGCCTGGGGAGACCCAGTACTTC. This encodes CASHPRGPGETQYF. Variable domain in full (rest from reference TRBV28 and TRBJ2-5): DVKVTQSSRYLVKRTGEKVFLECVQDMDHENMFWYRQDPGLGLRLIYFSYDVKMKEKGDIPEGYSVSREKKERFSLILESASTNQTSMYLCASHPRGPGETQYFGPGTRLLVL.

This clonotype has ten or more counts. The chain has TRBV28 and TRBJ2-7, with 7 nucleotides matching TRBD1. J gave up 6 bases and V 5 bases, and 10 bases lay outside the gene matches. Germline V CDR1 and CDR2: MDHEN, SYDVKM. The length of the CDR3 is 14 residues. CDR3 in DNA: TGTGCCAGCAGTCCTAGACAGGGATCGGGCGAGCAGTACTTC. It specifies CASSPRQGSGEQYF. Full variable domain (rest looked up from reference TRBV28 and TRBJ2-7): DVKVTQSSRYLVKRTGEKVFLECVQDMDHENMFWYRQDPGLGLRLIYFSYDVKMKEKGDIPEGYSVSREKKERFSLILESASTNQTSMYLCASSPRQGSGEQYFGPGTRLTVT.

This clonotype was observed a few times. The V gene is TRBV5-1, the J gene TRBJ2-3, with TRBD2 matching over 8 bases. Germline values: CDR1 SGHRS, CDR2 YFSETQ. The CDR3 is 17 residues long. The trim removed 2 bases at V and 2 bases at J, leaving 10 bases unmatched. The chain's CDR3 is CASSLPGTSGVTDTQYF. CDR3 DNA: TGCGCCAGCAGCTTACCCGGGACTAGTGGGGTCACAGATACGCAGTATTTT.

This clonotype was found many times. This chain connects TRBV19 to TRBJ2-7, with a possible D match to TRBD2 (7 bases). CDR1 is LNHDA, CDR2 SQIVND, per germline (reference sequence). The germline V and J ends were trimmed by 4 bases and 0 bases, with 16 bases remaining between them. The CDR3 sequence is 16 residues long. CDR3 nucleotide sequence: TGTGCCAGTAGTACATCGGGGGGCCTTAGCTCCTACGAGCAGTACTTC. Its protein is CASSTSGGLSSYEQYF.

Only a few counts were recorded for this clonotype. V and J are TRBV7-2 and TRBJ2-3, with D possibly being TRBD1 or TRBD2 (5 bases each). The CDR3 has 15 amino acids. Germline V gene lookup returns CDR1 SGHTA and CDR2 FQGNSA. Trimming took off 3 bases at V and 3 bases at J, with 13 bases between the two ends. Here the CDR3 reads CASSFSGTITDTQYF. The CDR3 DNA reads as TGTGCCAGCAGCTTCTCCGGGACCATAACAGATACGCAGTATTTT. Based on the CDR3 plus reference TRBV7-2 and TRBJ2-3, the full variable domain is GAGVSQSPSNKVTEKGKDVELRCDPISGHTALYWYRQSLGQGLEFLIYFQGNSAPDKSGLPSDRFSAERTGGSVSTLTIQRTQQEDSAVYLCASSFSGTITDTQYFGPGTRLTVL.

Points on this clonotype: An end of the junction differs from the germline gene, which may be a read error. The V and J genes are TRBV7-7 and TRBJ2-5; D call uncertain. This CDR3 comprises 14 residues. Germline assignment: CDR1 SSHAT and CDR2 FNYEAQ (reference sequence). CDR3 sequence: CASSLSVSQETQYF. CDR3 DNA sequence: TGTGCTAGCAGCTTGAGCGTGAGCCAAGAGACCCAGTACTTC.

This clonotype was seen ten or more times. V is TRBV29-1 and J is TRBJ2-7; D gene ambiguous. V was cut by 1 base and J by 4 bases, with 8 bases left in between. This CDR3 has 12 residues. Germline CDR1 SQVTM, CDR2 ANQGSEA. The CDR3 region has the DNA TGCAGCGTTGAAGTAACTGGGTACGAGCAGTACTTC. Translation: CSVEVTGYEQYF.

This clonotype was counted at least ten times. The V call is TRBV23-1, the J call TRBJ1-5; 8 bases are a match to TRBD1. TRBV23-1 is placed among ORFs of uncertain function. The CDR3 has 15 residues. J lost 1 base, V lost 7 bases, and 6 bases had no gene match. This CDR3 reads CASISGQGSNQPQHF. The CDR3 DNA reads as TGCGCCAGCATCTCAGGACAGGGAAGCAATCAGCCCCAGCATTTT.

In its sample, this clonotype was seen many times. V usage is TRBV28 and J usage is TRBJ2-5, with a tentative D call TRBD1 (5 bases). V shed 8 bases and J shed 2 bases, with 15 bases lying between them. The CDR3 is 14 amino acids. Germline V gene data show CDR1 as MDHEN and CDR2 as SYDVKM. The CDR3 bases are TGTGCCAGCCTCAAGTGGGGCCTACAAGAGACCCAGTACTTC. Translated: CASLKWGLQETQYF.

This clonotype was observed many times. At one end the junction does not follow the germline gene, possibly because of a read error. The chain recombines TRBV5-1 with TRBJ2-3; no clear D. The CDR3 runs 12 residues. Germline CDR1 reads SGHRS; CDR2 reads YFSETQ. CDR3 protein: CASSPSTDTQYF. The DNA of the CDR3 is TGTGCCAGCAGCCCTAGCACAGATACGCAGTATTTT.